This TCR beta chain was sequenced during a study of shared clonotypes between healthy human individuals. Study context: Aged between 18 and 49, the donors were two women and three men. Findings of the study overall: For naive CD4 cells, approximately 4.7% of clonotypes were shared across a few donors.

Sorted-subset replicate PCRs used about 190 ng of genomic DNA. This amount corresponded to about 30,000 T cell genomes. Measured with immunoSEQ multiplex PCR; TCRdb has only the in-frame clones, and not every one. The sample has about 1 million clones; about 74% are singletons. Memory CD4+ cells were the fraction left after CD45RA+ naive selection. The CDR3 is made up of 15 amino acids. The V segment lost 4 bases and the J segment 7 bases; nucleotides outside the gene matches: 11. From germline, CDR1 is SGHAT and CDR2 FQNNGV. This clone was seen many times. Its antigen is not known. The sequence was collected from a man younger than 35 in good health. The material sequenced was memory CD4+ T cells sorted from blood. Subset meaning: CD45RA-negative fraction. The chain employs TRBV11-2 and TRBJ1-2; 8 bases are a match to TRBD1. The CDR3 DNA is TGTGCCAGCAGCTCTCTTAAGTCGCAGGGGGCTGGCTACACCTTC. As protein: CASSSLKSQGAGYTF.